Below are 21 T cell receptor beta chains sequenced from a single sample in a study of PD-L1 blockade in urothelial cancer. Data came from immunoSEQ multiplex PCR; TCRdb stores just in-frame clones and leaves some out. The sample has about 84,000 clones, 82% seen once. The sample in question was PBMCs, obtained around atezolizumab (anti-PD-L1) treatment. The source is a man aged 70 or older with urothelial cancer.

The J gene is TRBJ2-7, the V gene TRBV10-3, with D maybe TRBD2 (7 bases). In germline, CDR1 is ENHRY, CDR2 SYGVKD. V was pared by 2 bases and J by 6 bases, with 14 bases between. CDR3 length: 14 amino acids. In nucleotides, the CDR3 is TGTGCCATCAGTGAGAGGGGGGGGCGCGGCGAGCAGTACTTC. This translates into CAISERGGRGEQYF.

In the case of this clone: Other DNA sequences in this specimen translate into the identical CDR3. V usage is TRBV18 and J usage is TRBJ1-5; no clear D. The CDR3 runs to 14 residues. Germline-derived CDR1 and CDR2 are KGHSH and LQKENI. V lost 2 bases and J 2 bases, leaving 7 bases between the germline ends. The CDR3 DNA reads TGTGCCAGCTCACCATCGGGAGGCAATCAGCCCCAGCATTTT. Its protein product is CASSPSGGNQPQHF.

The rearrangement joins TRBV6-1 to TRBJ1-1; D unresolved. The V gene lost 1 base and the J gene lost 4 bases, with 16 bases spanning the gap. CDR1 MNHNS and CDR2 SASEGT come from the germline V gene. The CDR3 loop spans 16 amino acids. The CDR3, as DNA: TGTGCCAGCAGTGAAGACGTTTGGCGAGGGTCCACTGAAGCTTTCTTT. Amino acids: CASSEDVWRGSTEAFF.

The chain combines TRBV19 with TRBJ2-6; 8 bases are shared with TRBD1. Germline values: CDR1 LNHDA, CDR2 SQIVND (reference sequence). V lost 10 bases, J lost 0 bases, and 17 bases stayed unmatched. This CDR3 comprises 19 residues. The CDR3 DNA follows: TGTGCCACCTCTAGGACAGGGAGACTTTTCGGCTCTGGGGCCAACGTCCTGACTTTC. Its translation is CATSRTGRLFGSGANVLTF.

This clone was counted a single time. The chain joins TRBV5-1 to TRBJ2-5, with TRBD2 matching over 8 bases. Germline loops: CDR1 SGHRS, CDR2 YFSETQ. The CDR3 totals 16 residues. V shed 5 bases, J shed 4 bases, and the junction held 13 bases outside the gene matches. The CDR3 region is CASSPTPGLDGETQYF. The CDR3 coding sequence is TGCGCCAGCAGTCCAACTCCGGGACTAGACGGAGAGACCCAGTACTTC. The whole variable domain, remainder taken from reference TRBV5-1 and TRBJ2-5, is KAGVTQTPRYLIKTRGQQVTLSCSPISGHRSVSWYQQTPGQGLQFLFEYFSETQRNKGNFPGRFSGRQFSNSRSEMNVSTLELGDSALYLCASSPTPGLDGETQYFGPGTRLLVL.

The J gene is TRBJ1-1, the V gene TRBV6-5, with 8 bases identical to TRBD1. The CDR3 has 16 residues. Trimming removed 4 bases from V and 7 bases from J; junction bases left unmatched: 14. Germline-derived CDR1 and CDR2 are MNHEY and SVGAGI. DNA for the CDR3: TGTGCCAGCAGTTCTCGGACAGGGACAAGCTGGGGTGAAGCTTTCTTT. Translating gives CASSSRTGTSWGEAFF.

V usage is TRBV7-8 and J usage is TRBJ2-5; perhaps TRBD1 as D (6 bases). This CDR3 is 12 amino acids long. V was pared by 2 bases and J by 14 bases, with 15 bases between. CDR1 and CDR2 (germline): SGHVS, FQNEAQ. The CDR3 coding sequence is TGTGCCAGCAGCTTATCGCCGGGACAAAAATACTTC. Protein: CASSLSPGQKYF.

The gene calls are TRBV5-5 and TRBJ2-5; a weak D match, TRBD1 (5 bases). Germline CDR1 reads SGHKS; CDR2 reads YYEKEE (reference sequence). This CDR3 spans 13 amino acids. The V and J ends lost 0 bases and 3 bases respectively, with 6 bases between them. CDR3 coding DNA: TGTGCCAGCAGCTTGGAGGGGAAAGAGACCCAGTACTTC. It specifies CASSLEGKETQYF.

The chain joins TRBV11-3 to TRBJ2-1, with D perhaps TRBD2 (6 bases). Germline-derived CDR1 and CDR2 are SGHNT and YENEEA. This CDR3 is built from 14 residues. Trimming left V 1 base short and J 8 bases short, with 12 bases between. DNA for the CDR3: TGTGCCAGCAGCTTAGGAAGGAGCGGGTATGAGCAGTTCTTC. It encodes CASSLGRSGYEQFF.

V is TRBV7-3 and J is TRBJ2-1; TRBD2 aligns across 10 bases. In germline, CDR1 is SGHTA, CDR2 FQGTGA. This CDR3 contains 18 residues. V lost 4 bases to trimming and J lost 6 bases; unmatched junction nucleotides: 15. DNA for the CDR3: TGTGCCAGCAGCTCCGCCCCCACACTAGCGGGGCCGGGCAATGAGCAGTTCTTC. Translated: CASSSAPTLAGPGNEQFF.

The CDR3 bases are TGTGCCAGCAGCGTAGGACAGAGCGACACCGGGGAGCTGTTTTTT. It translates to CASSVGQSDTGELFF. The chain carries TRBV9 and TRBJ2-2, with D perhaps matching TRBD1 (5 bases). CDR3 length: 15 amino acids. The V and J ends lost 0 bases and 3 bases respectively, with 9 bases between them. Germline lookup yields CDR1 SGDLS and CDR2 YYNGEE.

The V call is TRBV19, the J call TRBJ2-7; 10 nucleotides line up with TRBD2. V shed 0 bases and J 4 bases; nucleotides not matched to a gene: 6. CDR1 is LNHDA and CDR2 is SQIVND in the germline V gene (reference sequence). The CDR3 loop spans 16 amino acids. The CDR3 here is CASSIDSSGSAYEQYF. CDR3 bases: TGTGCCAGTAGTATAGACTCTAGCGGGAGCGCGTACGAGCAGTACTTC.

This chain joins TRBV19 and TRBJ1-2; 7 bases map to TRBD1. With V trimmed by 9 bases and J by 2 bases, 9 bases remained unmatched. Germline V gene sequence: CDR1 LNHDA, CDR2 SQIVND (reference sequence). The CDR3 extends over 14 amino acids. The CDR3, as DNA: TGTGCCAGCTCTACCCCGGGACAGAACTATGGCTACACCTTC. Translation: CASSTPGQNYGYTF.

The chain combines TRBV30 with TRBJ1-4; D call uncertain. Looked up from germline, CDR1 is GTSNPN and CDR2 is SVGIG (reference sequence). The CDR3 consists of 12 residues. V was trimmed by 2 bases and J by 4 bases, leaving 5 bases between them. The CDR3 region is CAWSTGNEKLFF. CDR3 coding DNA: TGTGCCTGGAGTACGGGTAATGAAAAACTGTTTTTT.

The chain couples TRBV10-1 to TRBJ2-3; perhaps TRBD2 as D (6 bases). This CDR3 has 16 residues. CDR1 and CDR2 (germline): WNHNN, SYGVQD (reference sequence). V lost 2 bases to trimming and J lost 1 base, with 13 bases between them. The chain's CDR3 is CASSEALASGTDTQYF. Here the CDR3 DNA reads TGCGCCAGCAGTGAGGCGCTGGCTAGCGGCACAGATACGCAGTATTTT.

The V and J genes are TRBV14 and TRBJ2-5; weak D call: TRBD2 (6 bases). Germline V gives CDR1 SGHDN, CDR2 FVKESK. This CDR3 contains 13 residues. Trimming took off 1 base at V and 7 bases at J, with 10 bases between the two ends. CDR3: CASSQGHGGTQYF. CDR3 bases: TGTGCCAGCAGCCAAGGTCACGGGGGGACCCAGTACTTC.

J is TRBJ2-1 and V is TRBV28, with unresolved D. The length of the CDR3 is 15 residues. Germline CDR1 and CDR2: MDHEN and SYDVKM. Trimming pared 1 base from V and 3 bases from J, leaving 10 bases between. CDR3 amino acids: CASSLSVQYYNEQFF. CDR3 sequence (DNA): TGTGCCAGCAGTTTATCGGTACAGTACTACAATGAGCAGTTCTTC.

The chain employs TRBV5-6 and TRBJ2-2; 11 nucleotides line up with TRBD1. The V gene end was trimmed by 4 bases and the J gene end by 5 bases; junction bases not matched to a gene: 4. The germline V gene encodes CDR1 SGHDT and CDR2 YYEEEE. The CDR3 sequence is 15 residues long. CDR3 in DNA: TGTGCCAGCAGCAAGGACAGGGGGCAAACCGGGGAGCTGTTTTTT. As protein: CASSKDRGQTGELFF.

This clone was observed a few times. J is TRBJ2-5 and V is TRBV10-2; D call uncertain. V shed 2 bases and J shed 2 bases, with 3 bases lying between them. The CDR3 runs 12 residues. In germline, CDR1 is WSHSY, CDR2 SAAADI. The CDR3 DNA sequence: TGCGCCAGCAGTGAGGTACAAGAGACCCAGTACTTC. It codes for CASSEVQETQYF.

The chain's CDR3 is CASSIGRGDRLFF. Written as DNA, the CDR3 is TGTGCCAGTAGTATAGGCAGGGGTGATCGACTGTTTTTT. The J gene is TRBJ1-4, the V gene TRBV19, with TRBD1 as a possible D gene (6 bases). In germline, CDR1 is LNHDA, CDR2 SQIVND (reference sequence). This CDR3 is 13 amino acids long. Between the trimmed V and J ends, which lost 1 base and 13 bases, there was a span of 13 bases.

The chain has TRBV2 and TRBJ2-7; tentative D call: TRBD1 (6 bases). The germline V and J ends were trimmed by 3 bases and 2 bases, with 8 bases remaining between them. This CDR3 is 13 amino acids long. In germline, CDR1 is SNHLY, CDR2 FYNNEI. DNA of the CDR3: TGTGCCAGCAGTGACCAGGGGACCTACGAGCAGTACTTC. The encoded protein is CASSDQGTYEQYF.